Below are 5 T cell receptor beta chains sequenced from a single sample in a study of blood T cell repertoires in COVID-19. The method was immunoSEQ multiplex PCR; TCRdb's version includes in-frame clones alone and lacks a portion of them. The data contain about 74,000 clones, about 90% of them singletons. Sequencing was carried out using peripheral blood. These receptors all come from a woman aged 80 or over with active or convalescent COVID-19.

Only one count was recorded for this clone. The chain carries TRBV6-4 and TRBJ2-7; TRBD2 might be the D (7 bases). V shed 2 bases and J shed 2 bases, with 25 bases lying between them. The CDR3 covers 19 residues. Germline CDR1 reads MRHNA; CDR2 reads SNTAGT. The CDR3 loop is CASSDPLNRQRGGTYEQYF. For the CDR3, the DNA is TGTGCCAGCAGTGACCCGCTTAACAGACAGAGGGGGGGGACCTACGAGCAGTACTTC.

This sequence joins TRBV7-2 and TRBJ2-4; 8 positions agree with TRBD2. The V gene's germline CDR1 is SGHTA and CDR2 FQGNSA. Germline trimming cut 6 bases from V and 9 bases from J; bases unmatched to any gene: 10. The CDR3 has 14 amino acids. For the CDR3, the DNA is TGTGCCAGCAGTATCCCCAGCGGGGGAGGCATTCAGTACTTC. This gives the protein CASSIPSGGGIQYF.

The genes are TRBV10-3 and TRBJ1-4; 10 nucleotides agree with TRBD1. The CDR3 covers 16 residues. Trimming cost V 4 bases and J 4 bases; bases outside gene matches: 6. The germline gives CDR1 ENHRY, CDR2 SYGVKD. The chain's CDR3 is CAISGDRGLVNEKLFF. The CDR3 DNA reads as TGTGCCATCAGTGGAGACAGGGGGCTGGTTAATGAAAAACTGTTTTTT.

The CDR3 is CASSQYNTITNEKLFF. The DNA of the CDR3 is TGTGCCAGCAGCCAATATAACACAATAACTAATGAAAAACTGTTTTTT. The chain joins TRBV3-1 (or the pseudogene TRBV3-2) to TRBJ1-4; D remains ambiguous. Looked up from germline, CDR1 is LGHDT and CDR2 is YNNKEL (reference sequence). This CDR3 spans 16 amino acids. V was shortened by 2 bases and J by 1 base, with 11 bases between the two germline ends.

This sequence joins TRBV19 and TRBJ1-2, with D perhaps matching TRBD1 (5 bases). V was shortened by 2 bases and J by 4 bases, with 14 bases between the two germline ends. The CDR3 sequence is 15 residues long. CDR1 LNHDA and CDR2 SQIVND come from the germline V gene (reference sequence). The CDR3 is CASSITQGTSYGYTF. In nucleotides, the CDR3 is TGTGCCAGTAGTATAACCCAGGGAACGTCCTATGGCTACACCTTC.